This T cell receptor (beta chain) was captured in a study of a mutant IDH1 vaccine in newly diagnosed glioma. A word on this clone: Its antigen is as yet unknown.

Documented time point: week 35, safety follow-up. Doses consisted of 300 ug of mutant IDH1 20-mer peptide each, paired with topical imiquimod. Clones were read by immunoSEQ multiplex PCR, and TCRdb kept only the in-frame ones, dropping some. Of about 69,000 clones listed, more than 85% are singletons. Germline loops: CDR1 MNHEY, CDR2 SMNVEV (reference sequence). The CDR3 is 13 amino acids. V was pared by 5 bases and J by 7 bases, with 14 bases between. V and J are TRBV27 and TRBJ1-2; D is perhaps TRBD1 (5 bases). Specimen: PBMCs, collected from a glioma patient whose treatment included an IDH1 peptide vaccine. This receptor was taken from a man in his thirties or forties with glioma. CDR3 sequence reads: CASSPQVDGGYTF. The CDR3 DNA follows: TGTGCCAGCAGTCCACAGGTGGACGGTGGCTACACCTTC.